Described below is a single T cell receptor beta chain sequence and its context. Its antigen is currently unknown. This specimen belongs to a study of OX40 agonist ivuxolimab in advanced cancers. Overall study context: The patients received ivuxolimab by intravenous route every 2 weeks at 0.01 to 10 mg/kg. Overall study results and limits: Undetermined was the antigen specificity of the expanded peripheral T cells.

The germline CDR1 and CDR2 sequences are SGHRS and YFSETQ. The CDR3 loop spans 17 amino acids. V trimming: 2 bases; J trimming: 4 bases; junction bases outside the gene matches: 11. Here immunoSEQ multiplex PCR was the method, and the copy in TCRdb shows in-frame clones only, minus some. Counted here are tens of thousands of clones, less than 90% occurring once; the ten biggest clones make up over 0.55%. The sequence was collected from an adult with an advanced solid tumor such as melanoma, head and neck, liver or kidney cancer. This rearrangement joins TRBV5-1 to TRBJ1-1; 10 nucleotides agree with TRBD1. Sequencing used CD4+ or CD8+ T cells sorted from blood, obtained in a trial of the OX40 agonist ivuxolimab. As DNA, the CDR3 is TGCGCCAGCAGCTTACTCGCTCGACAGGGGGCGACCACTGAAGCTTTCTTT. Protein sequence: CASSLLARQGATTEAFF.